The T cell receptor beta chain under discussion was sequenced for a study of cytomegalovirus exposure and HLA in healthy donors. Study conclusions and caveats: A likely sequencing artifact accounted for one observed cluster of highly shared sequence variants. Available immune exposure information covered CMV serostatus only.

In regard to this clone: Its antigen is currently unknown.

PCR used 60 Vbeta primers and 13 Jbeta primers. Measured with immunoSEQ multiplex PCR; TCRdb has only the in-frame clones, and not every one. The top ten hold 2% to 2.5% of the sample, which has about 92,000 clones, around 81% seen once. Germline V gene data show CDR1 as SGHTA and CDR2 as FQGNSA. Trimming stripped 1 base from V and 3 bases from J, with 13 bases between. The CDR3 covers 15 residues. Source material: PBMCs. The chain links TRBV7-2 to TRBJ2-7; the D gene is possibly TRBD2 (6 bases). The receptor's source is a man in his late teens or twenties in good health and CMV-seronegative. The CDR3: CASSLEGRTVYEQYF. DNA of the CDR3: TGTGCCAGCAGCTTAGAGGGGAGGACCGTCTACGAGCAGTACTTC.